The 16 T cell receptor beta chains listed next were all sequenced from one sample in a study of Ad26.COV2.S vaccination and SARS-CoV-2 variants. The protocol was immunoSEQ multiplex PCR, while the TCRdb copy is restricted to in-frame clones and leaves out a portion. The data hold 350,000 to 450,000 clones, with about 85% observed a single time. The sample's treatment: some 20 received Ad26.COV2.S at low or high dose, single or two shots; 5 received placebo; per-sample allocation not given. At day 63 after the first vaccine or placebo injection, samples were drawn. The sequenced sample was peripheral blood, obtained in a trial of Ad26.COV2.S vaccine versus placebo. The receptors originated from a person between 18 and 60 years old who received the Ad26.COV2.S COVID-19 vaccine or a placebo.

This sequence joins TRBV6-5 and TRBJ1-1; a weak D match, TRBD1 (6 bases). Trimming took off 0 bases at V and 5 bases at J, with 13 bases between the two ends. This CDR3 has 15 amino acids. The germline V gene has CDR1 MNHEY and CDR2 SVGAGI. The CDR3 sequence: CASSYSNQGITEAFF. Here the CDR3 DNA reads TGTGCCAGCAGTTACTCCAATCAGGGGATAACTGAAGCTTTCTTT.

The chain recombines TRBV6-6 with TRBJ1-1; D uncertain. Germline-derived CDR1 and CDR2 are MNHNY and SVGAGI (reference sequence). The CDR3 sequence is 14 residues long. Trimming took 2 bases from V and 2 from J, leaving 9 bases between them. The CDR3 protein is CASSYRQINTEAFF. CDR3 DNA: TGTGCCAGCAGTTACCGCCAAATAAACACTGAAGCTTTCTTT.

This chain links TRBV7-9 with TRBJ2-1; maybe TRBD1 (5 bases). The germline CDR1 and CDR2 sequences are SEHNR and FQNEAQ (reference sequence). V lost 0 bases, J lost 7 bases, and 13 bases lay in between. CDR3 size: 15 residues. In DNA form, the CDR3 reads TGTGCCAGCAGCTTAGCGGTAGGGGCAAAGAATGAGCAGTTCTTC. Translated, it gives CASSLAVGAKNEQFF.

The CDR3 nucleotides read TGTGCCAGCAGCTCAAAGCCGGGGACGACCGGGGAGCTGTTTTTT. Translated, it gives CASSSKPGTTGELFF. The rearrangement uses TRBV7-2 and TRBJ2-2; D is tentatively TRBD1 or TRBD2 (5 bases each). The CDR3 covers 15 residues. Germline CDR1 SGHTA, CDR2 FQGNSA. Trimming took off 4 bases at V and 5 bases at J, with 14 bases between the two ends.

This clone has only one observation. The rearrangement uses TRBV29-1 and TRBJ1-2; weak D call: TRBD1 (5 bases). The germline V gene has CDR1 SQVTM and CDR2 ANQGSEA. The CDR3 spans 14 residues. V lost 1 base and J 1 base, leaving 10 bases between the germline ends. DNA for the CDR3: TGCAGCGTTGAAGGATTCGGGGGTAACTATGGCTACACCTTC. Translating gives CSVEGFGGNYGYTF.

V usage is TRBV27 and J usage is TRBJ1-6; TRBD1 matches 9 bases. The V gene end was trimmed by 3 bases and the J gene end by 4 bases; junction bases not matched to a gene: 16. Germline CDR1 is MNHEY and CDR2 is SMNVEV (reference sequence). The CDR3 has 20 residues. This CDR3 is CASSFSPTGGLIWYNSPLHF. The CDR3 DNA follows: TGTGCCAGCAGTTTTTCCCCGACAGGGGGGCTAATATGGTATAATTCACCCCTCCACTTT.

The chain has TRBV30 and TRBJ1-6; weak D call: TRBD1 (6 bases). Germline CDR1 reads GTSNPN; CDR2 reads SVGIG (reference sequence). The CDR3 runs to 16 residues. Trimming shortened V by 0 bases and J by 0 bases, and 9 bases separated the two germline ends. CDR3: CAWSVGGTSYNSPLHF. The CDR3 DNA is TGTGCCTGGAGTGTAGGGGGGACCTCCTATAATTCACCCCTCCACTTT.

V and J are TRBV21-1 and TRBJ1-1; the D segment call TRBD1 is taken from the table without a DNA check. TRBV21-1 is tagged as a pseudogene. The CDR3 is 10 amino acids. The chain's CDR3 is CATGGAGAFF. The CDR3 coding sequence is TGTGCGACAGGGGGCGCGGGAGCTTTCTTT.

As to this clone: The sample carries other DNA sequences with the same CDR3. The rearrangement links TRBV7-2 to TRBJ2-5, with 7 positions matching TRBD2. The germline CDR1 and CDR2 sequences are SGHTA and FQGNSA. The CDR3 consists of 14 residues. The V and J ends lost 0 bases and 5 bases, in that order; junction bases with no gene match: 3. For the CDR3, the DNA is TGTGCCAGCAGCTTAGCGGGAGGGAGGGAGACCCAGTACTTC. This sequence encodes CASSLAGGRETQYF.

V is TRBV20-1 and J is TRBJ2-7, with D unclear. The germline CDR1 and CDR2 sequences are DFQATT and SNEGSKA (reference sequence). The CDR3 covers 11 residues. The V and J ends lost 3 bases and 3 bases respectively, with 6 bases between them. The CDR3 DNA follows: TGCAGTGCTAGCGCCTACTACGAGCAGTACTTC. Amino acid sequence: CSASAYYEQYF.

The CDR3 nucleotides read TGTGCCAGCACCCTAGGGGGGGGTCGGGAGACCCAGTACTTC. Residues: CASTLGGGRETQYF. This sequence joins TRBV7-9 and TRBJ2-5; D might be TRBD2 (7 bases). The ends were cut back, 7 bases at V and 5 bases at J, with 17 bases in the middle. This CDR3 is built from 14 residues. CDR1 is SEHNR, CDR2 FQNEAQ, per germline (reference sequence). The full variable domain, rest sourced from reference TRBV7-9 and TRBJ2-5, is DTGVSQNPRHKITKRGQNVTFRCDPISEHNRLYWYRQTLGQGPEFLTYFQNEAQLEKSRLLSDRFSAERPKGSFSTLEIQRTEQGDSAMYLCASTLGGGRETQYFGPGTRLLVL.

This clone was detected once. The chain is built from TRBV29-1 and TRBJ2-7; D is undetermined. Trimming shortened V by 4 bases and J by 2 bases, and 9 bases separated the two germline ends. CDR1 is SQVTM, CDR2 ANQGSEA, per germline. The CDR3 loop spans 12 amino acids. The CDR3 protein is CSVGGEPYEQYF. The DNA of the CDR3 is TGCAGCGTTGGAGGAGAACCCTACGAGCAGTACTTC.

The chain has TRBV5-1 and TRBJ1-2; 8 bases are shared with TRBD1. The CDR3 extends over 16 amino acids. From germline, CDR1 is SGHRS and CDR2 YFSETQ. V trimming: 4 bases; J trimming: 3 bases; junction bases outside the gene matches: 11. The CDR3 bases are TGCGCCAGCAGCCAGGGGGCGGACACTCCTTACTATGGCTACACCTTC. Translation: CASSQGADTPYYGYTF.

The chain employs TRBV10-3 and TRBJ2-7, with 8 bases identical to TRBD2. This CDR3 comprises 15 residues. Trimming took 5 bases from V and 3 from J; bases not matched to a gene: 9. Germline V CDR1 and CDR2: ENHRY, SYGVKD. In nucleotides, the CDR3 is TGTGCCATCAGTACCGGGACTAGTAGTTTCTACGAGCAGTACTTC. Translating it yields CAISTGTSSFYEQYF.

V and J are TRBV27 and TRBJ1-2; D is undetermined. Germline V gene lookup returns CDR1 MNHEY and CDR2 SMNVEV (reference sequence). V lost 1 base and J 2 bases, leaving 20 bases between the germline ends. This CDR3 is built from 18 residues. CDR3 bases: TGTGCCAGCAGTTTATTCCCCGGACTGACGTCAGACAACTATGGCTACACCTTC. It translates to CASSLFPGLTSDNYGYTF.

The chain links TRBV19 to TRBJ2-1, with D uncertain. The CDR3 is 15 amino acids. Germline values: CDR1 LNHDA, CDR2 SQIVND (reference sequence). The V and J ends lost 2 bases and 7 bases respectively, with 15 bases between them. The CDR3 spells CASSITLAGLNEQFF. CDR3 coding DNA: TGTGCCAGTAGTATAACGTTGGCAGGATTAAATGAGCAGTTCTTC.